This TCR beta chain is drawn from a study of blood T cell repertoires in COVID-19. Overall study: Acute-phase and convalescent COVID-19 samples originated in the United States, Italy and Spain. In each case, the material was cDNA or gDNA derived from T cells, B-cell-depleted T cells, or PBMCs.

Trimming cost V 5 bases and J 4 bases; bases outside gene matches: 6. The V gene's germline CDR1 is SGHTA and CDR2 FQGNSA. The CDR3 consists of 14 residues. Original methodology: Nucleated cell counts were estimated from reference gene primer amplification. Sequencing used immunoSEQ multiplex PCR; TCRdb keeps in-frame clones, though not all of them. V, J and clone size reflect that table, while D and trimming were determined from the DNA. The data show around 250,000 clones, with approximately 84% seen just once and around 2% held by the top ten. This chain joins TRBV7-2 and TRBJ2-3; TRBD2 agrees at 7 bases. The sample consisted of peripheral blood. This clonotype was obtained from a woman over 75 with acute or convalescent COVID-19. The CDR3 DNA follows: TGTGCCAGCAGCGCCGTGGCGGGGGCAGATACGCAGTATTTT. Protein sequence: CASSAVAGADTQYF.